Shown below are 10 T cell receptor beta chains from a single sample sequenced in a study of technical replicates of blood from several donors. The protocol was immunoSEQ multiplex PCR, while the TCRdb copy is restricted to in-frame clones and leaves out a portion. The sample includes about 75,000 clones, 95% to 98% of them seen just once. Sequences were obtained from T cells isolated from PBMCs. These receptors were collected from a human donor in good health.

V and J are TRBV2 and TRBJ1-2, with D possibly matching TRBD1 (6 bases). Germline V lookup: CDR1 SNHLY, CDR2 FYNNEI. The CDR3 consists of 13 residues. V lost 4 bases and J lost 4, with 10 bases in between. CDR3 sequence (DNA): TGTGCCAGCAGTGTCGGGGGGCTCTATGGCTACACCTTC. The encoded protein is CASSVGGLYGYTF.

V and J are TRBV6-5 and TRBJ2-3; tentative D call: TRBD2 (6 bases). Per germline, CDR1 MNHEY and CDR2 SVGAGI. CDR3 length: 14 amino acids. For the CDR3, the DNA is TGTTCCGTGGCTAGCGCCGCTAGCACAGATACGCAGTATTTT. Protein product: CSVASAASTDTQYF.

The genes are TRBV5-8 and TRBJ2-2, with 9 bases matching TRBD1. CDR3 length equals 15 residues. CDR1 and CDR2 (germline): SGHTS, YDEGEE. Losses at the gene ends were 4 bases for V and 3 bases for J; bases not matched to a gene: 4. In nucleotides, the CDR3 is TGTGCCAGCAGCGGAGGGACAGGGTACACCGGGGAGCTGTTTTTT. It specifies CASSGGTGYTGELFF.

The rearrangement uses TRBV6-5 and TRBJ1-1, with D perhaps TRBD1 (6 bases). CDR3 length: 14 residues. From germline, CDR1 is MNHEY and CDR2 SVGAGI. Trimming removed 7 bases at V and 0 bases at J, with 12 bases between. CDR3: CASNHRAMNTEAFF. The CDR3, as DNA: TGTGCCAGCAACCACAGGGCCATGAACACTGAAGCTTTCTTT.

The V and J genes are TRBV6-6 and TRBJ2-3; D not certain. The CDR3 extends over 13 amino acids. V was pared by 6 bases and J by 7 bases, with 14 bases between. CDR1 and CDR2 (germline): MNHNY, SVGAGI (reference sequence). The CDR3 spells CASRVPTGNTQYF. In DNA, the CDR3 is TGTGCCAGCAGGGTCCCCACGGGTAATACGCAGTATTTT.

The chain uses TRBV6-1 and TRBJ2-5; 9 nucleotides agree with TRBD1. V lost 4 bases and J lost 5; bases outside the gene matches: 17. This CDR3 has 18 amino acids. The germline gives CDR1 MNHNS, CDR2 SASEGT. CDR3 in amino acids: CASSVLRRGQGSWETQYF. As DNA, the CDR3 is TGTGCCAGCAGTGTCCTACGCCGGGGACAGGGATCTTGGGAGACCCAGTACTTC.

The chain couples TRBV27 to TRBJ2-7, with 8 bases that match TRBD2. The germline CDR1 and CDR2 sequences are MNHEY and SMNVEV (reference sequence). CDR3 length: 15 residues. Germline trimming cut 0 bases from V and 2 bases from J; bases unmatched to any gene: 3. The CDR3 reads CASSLSTSGTYEQYF. CDR3 nucleotide sequence: TGTGCCAGCAGTTTATCAACTAGCGGTACCTACGAGCAGTACTTC.

The CDR3 nucleotides read TGTGCCAGCAGCTTATCTCTAGCGGGAGGGCCTTACAATGAGCAGTTCTTC. Encoded protein: CASSLSLAGGPYNEQFF. The rearrangement uses TRBV7-9 and TRBJ2-1; 12 nucleotides line up with TRBD2. This CDR3 is built from 17 residues. Trimming removed 2 bases from V and 4 bases from J; junction bases left unmatched: 6. Germline-derived CDR1 and CDR2 are SEHNR and FQNEAQ (reference sequence).

J is TRBJ2-7 and V is TRBV4-1, with D perhaps TRBD2 (5 bases). The CDR3 covers 16 residues. V shed 2 bases and J shed 0 bases, with 14 bases lying between them. Germline CDR1 and CDR2: MGHRA and YSYEKL. The CDR3 reads CASSQPVGESSYEQYF. DNA of the CDR3: TGCGCCAGCAGCCAACCCGTCGGGGAGAGCTCCTACGAGCAGTACTTC.

This chain links TRBV5-1 with TRBJ2-7; D possibly corresponds to TRBD2 (5 bases). Germline-derived CDR1 and CDR2 are SGHRS and YFSETQ. V was trimmed by 2 bases and J by 2 bases, leaving 8 bases between them. The CDR3 loop spans 13 amino acids. The CDR3 nucleotides read TGCGCCAGCAGCTTTAACGGGGCCTACGAGCAGTACTTC. Amino acids: CASSFNGAYEQYF. Filled out from reference TRBV5-1 and TRBJ2-7, the complete variable domain reads KAGVTQTPRYLIKTRGQQVTLSCSPISGHRSVSWYQQTPGQGLQFLFEYFSETQRNKGNFPGRFSGRQFSNSRSEMNVSTLELGDSALYLCASSFNGAYEQYFGPGTRLTVT.